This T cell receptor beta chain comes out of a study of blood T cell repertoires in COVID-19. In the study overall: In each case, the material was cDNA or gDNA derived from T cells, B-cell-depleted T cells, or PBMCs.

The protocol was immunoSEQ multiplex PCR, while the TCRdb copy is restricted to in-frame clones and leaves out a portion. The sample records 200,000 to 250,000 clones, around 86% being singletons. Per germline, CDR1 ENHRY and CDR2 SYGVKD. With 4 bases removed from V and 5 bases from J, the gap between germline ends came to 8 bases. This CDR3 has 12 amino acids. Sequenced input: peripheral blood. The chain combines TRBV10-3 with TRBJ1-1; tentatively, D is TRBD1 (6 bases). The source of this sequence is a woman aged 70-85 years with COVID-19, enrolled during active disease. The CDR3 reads CAISGRGTEAFF. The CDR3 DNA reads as TGTGCCATCAGTGGTAGGGGGACTGAAGCTTTCTTT.